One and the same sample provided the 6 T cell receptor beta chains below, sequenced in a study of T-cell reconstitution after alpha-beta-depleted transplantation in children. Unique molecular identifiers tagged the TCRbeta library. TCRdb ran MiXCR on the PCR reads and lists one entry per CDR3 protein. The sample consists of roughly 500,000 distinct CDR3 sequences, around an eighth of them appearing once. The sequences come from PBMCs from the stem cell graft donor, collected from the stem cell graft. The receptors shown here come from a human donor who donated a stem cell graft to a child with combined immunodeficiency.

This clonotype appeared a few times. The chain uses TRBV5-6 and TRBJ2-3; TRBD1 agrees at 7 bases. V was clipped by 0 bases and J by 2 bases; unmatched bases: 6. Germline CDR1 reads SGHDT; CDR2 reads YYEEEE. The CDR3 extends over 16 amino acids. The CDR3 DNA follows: TGTGCCAGCAGCTTGGTCCCGGGGACAGCCACAGATACGCAGTATTTT. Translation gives CASSLVPGTATDTQYF.

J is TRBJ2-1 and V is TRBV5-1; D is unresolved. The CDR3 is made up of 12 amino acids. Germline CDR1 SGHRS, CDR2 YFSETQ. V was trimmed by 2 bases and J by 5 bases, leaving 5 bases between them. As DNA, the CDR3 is TGCGCCAGCAGCTTTAACAACAATGAGCAGTTCTTC. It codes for CASSFNNNEQFF.

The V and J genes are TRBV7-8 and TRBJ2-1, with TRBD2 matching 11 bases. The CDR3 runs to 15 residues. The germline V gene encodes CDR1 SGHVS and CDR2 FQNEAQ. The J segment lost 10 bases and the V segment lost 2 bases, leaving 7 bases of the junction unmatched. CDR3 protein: CASSLLAGGPKEQFF. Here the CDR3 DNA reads TGTGCCAGCAGCTTATTAGCGGGGGGGCCGAAAGAGCAGTTCTTC.

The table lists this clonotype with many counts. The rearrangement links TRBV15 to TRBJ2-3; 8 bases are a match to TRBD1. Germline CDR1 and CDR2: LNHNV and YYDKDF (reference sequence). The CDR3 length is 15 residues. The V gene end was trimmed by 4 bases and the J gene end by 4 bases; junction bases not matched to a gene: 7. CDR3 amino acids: CATSNDRGPADTQYF. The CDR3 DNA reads TGTGCCACCAGCAACGACAGGGGCCCGGCAGATACGCAGTATTTT.

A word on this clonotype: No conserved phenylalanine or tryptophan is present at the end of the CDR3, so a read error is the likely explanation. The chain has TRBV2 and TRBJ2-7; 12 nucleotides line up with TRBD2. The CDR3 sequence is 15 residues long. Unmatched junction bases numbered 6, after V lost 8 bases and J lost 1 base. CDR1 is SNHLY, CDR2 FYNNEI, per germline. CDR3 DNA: TGTGCCAGCTCCCCGACTAGCGGGGGATCCTACGAGCAGTACTGC. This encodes CASSPTSGGSYEQYC.

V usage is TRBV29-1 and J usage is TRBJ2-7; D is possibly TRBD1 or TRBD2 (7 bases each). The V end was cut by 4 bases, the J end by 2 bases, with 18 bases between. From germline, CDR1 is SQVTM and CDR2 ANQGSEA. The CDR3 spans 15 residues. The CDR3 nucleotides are TGCAGCGTTGCAGGGGGGAGGGCGAGACCCTACGAGCAGTACTTC. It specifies CSVAGGRARPYEQYF.